A single sample is the source of the 23 T cell receptor beta chains below, sequenced in a study of metastatic and nonmetastatic thyroid tumors. Thyroid surgery took place with no prior treatment in any patient. TCRdb called clones again from the PCR reads with MiXCR. Among about 11,000 clones, under 35% were seen once, and the ten largest hold less than 20%. Sequenced material: tumor tissue. The origin of the receptors is a female donor with papillary thyroid cancer or a benign thyroid nodule (not recorded which). Some clones in this sample may be carry-over from other donors' samples.

V and J are TRBV20-1 and TRBJ1-5; D unclear. This CDR3 has 12 amino acids. Germline-derived CDR1 and CDR2 are DFQATT and SNEGSKA (reference sequence). Trimming took 3 bases from V and 11 from J, leaving 14 bases between them. For the CDR3, the DNA is TGCAGTGCTAGTAGTCTGGATGGAGCCCAGCATTTT. Amino acid sequence: CSASSLDGAQHF.

In this sample, this clone turned up a few times. J is TRBJ1-6 and V is TRBV11-3; no clear D gene. This CDR3 has 16 residues. Trimming shortened V by 0 bases and J by 8 bases, and 14 bases separated the two germline ends. CDR1 is SGHNT, CDR2 YENEEA, per germline. DNA of the CDR3: TGTGCCAGCAGCTTAGAGGAGGTAATCTTGGATTCACCCCTCCACTTT. As protein: CASSLEEVILDSPLHF.

This clone was counted between two and nine times. The V gene is TRBV5-1, the J gene TRBJ1-3; a possible D gene is TRBD1 (6 bases). CDR1 and CDR2 from the germline V gene are SGHRS and YFSETQ. The CDR3 totals 14 residues. The V gene lost 3 bases and the J gene lost 8 bases, with 15 bases spanning the gap. CDR3 nucleotide sequence: TGCGCCAGCAGCTCCCTCCCAGGGGAGGACACCATATATTTT. As protein: CASSSLPGEDTIYF.

This clone has a handful of counts. The CDR3 reads CATSREVYNEQFF. CDR3 sequence (DNA): TGTGCCACCAGCAGAGAGGTTTACAATGAGCAGTTCTTC. The V gene is TRBV15, the J gene TRBJ2-1; no firm D call. The CDR3 extends over 13 amino acids. Germline V CDR1 and CDR2: LNHNV, YYDKDF (reference sequence). The V end lost 0 bases, the J end lost 4 bases, and 4 bases lay between the germline ends.

This chain uses TRBV7-9 with TRBJ1-3; D remains unclear. CDR3 length: 14 amino acids. The germline gives CDR1 SEHNR, CDR2 FQNEAQ (reference sequence). The germline V and J ends were trimmed by 2 bases and 4 bases, with 9 bases remaining between them. The CDR3 nucleotides read TGTGCCAGCAGCTTACATGGGCCAGGAAACACCATATATTTT. Amino acid sequence: CASSLHGPGNTIYF.

About this clone: This could be a read error, since a much larger clone is one nucleotide away. The identical CDR3 is also encoded by other nucleotide sequences in the sample. The gene calls are TRBV2 and TRBJ2-7; no definite D call. V gave up 3 bases and J gave up 2 bases, with 8 bases separating them. This CDR3 is built from 13 residues. The germline V gene has CDR1 SNHLY and CDR2 FYNNEI. As DNA, the CDR3 is TGTGCCAGCAGTGACGGTTCAACCTACGAGCAGTACTTC. Encoded protein: CASSDGSTYEQYF.

This clone has only a few counts. The chain joins TRBV6-1 to TRBJ2-1; 9 bases match TRBD2. Germline CDR1 is MNHNS and CDR2 is SASEGT. V shed 8 bases and J 9 bases; nucleotides not matched to a gene: 8. This CDR3 contains 13 residues. CDR3 DNA sequence: TGTGCCAGCCTAGGGACTAGCCAAAGTGAGCAGTTCTTC. Its protein is CASLGTSQSEQFF.

This clone appeared once. The chain combines TRBV5-1 with TRBJ1-2; unclear D gene. The CDR3 is 15 residues long. Germline CDR1 SGHRS, CDR2 YFSETQ. The ends were cut back, 0 bases at V and 0 bases at J, with 9 bases in the middle. For the CDR3, the DNA is TGCGCCAGCAGCTTGGATCCAGGATCTAACTATGGCTACACCTTC. Protein: CASSLDPGSNYGYTF. Variable domain in full (rest from reference TRBV5-1 and TRBJ1-2): KAGVTQTPRYLIKTRGQQVTLSCSPISGHRSVSWYQQTPGQGLQFLFEYFSETQRNKGNFPGRFSGRQFSNSRSEMNVSTLELGDSALYLCASSLDPGSNYGYTFGSGTRLTVV.

In its sample, this clone ranks as medium-sized. This chain uses TRBV10-3 with TRBJ2-7; the D gene is possibly TRBD1 (5 bases). The germline V gene has CDR1 ENHRY and CDR2 SYGVKD. The CDR3 loop spans 14 amino acids. With 6 bases removed from V and 6 bases from J, the gap between germline ends came to 18 bases. DNA of the CDR3: TGTGCCATCAGCCTATCGGCCGTGGGGCGCGAGCAGTACTTC. Translation: CAISLSAVGREQYF.

The chain carries TRBV20-1 and TRBJ2-7, with 11 bases identical to TRBD1. From germline, CDR1 is DFQATT and CDR2 SNEGSKA (reference sequence). After removal of 3 bases from V and 0 bases from J, the junction contained 4 bases not matched to a gene. This CDR3 spans 15 amino acids. In DNA, the CDR3 is TGCAGTGCTAGGGGGACAGGGGGATTCTCCTACGAGCAGTACTTC. It specifies CSARGTGGFSYEQYF.

The gene calls are TRBV5-1 and TRBJ2-7, with D perhaps matching TRBD1 (5 bases). There are 12 residues in the CDR3. CDR1 and CDR2 (germline): SGHRS, YFSETQ. Deletions cut 6 bases from V and 5 bases from J, with 12 bases between. The CDR3 loop reads CASIFVGDEQYF. The CDR3 DNA reads TGCGCCAGCATCTTCGTAGGGGACGAGCAGTACTTC.

The chain couples TRBV10-1 to TRBJ2-2; either TRBD1 or TRBD2 may fit D (5 bases each). Germline CDR1 is WNHNN and CDR2 is SYGVQD (reference sequence). V lost 10 bases to trimming and J lost 4 bases, with 16 bases between them. The CDR3 totals 14 residues. This CDR3 reads CATQLGPTTGELFF. The CDR3 coding sequence is TGCGCCACCCAGTTGGGACCGACCACCGGGGAGCTGTTTTTT.

This clone rates as medium-sized. The V gene is TRBV19, the J gene TRBJ1-2; possibly TRBD1 for D (6 bases). This CDR3 region has 14 residues. V lost 7 bases, J lost 3 bases, and 15 bases lay in between. Germline assignment: CDR1 LNHDA and CDR2 SQIVND (reference sequence). DNA of the CDR3: TGTGCCAGTACTGGGGGCCCGATCTACTATGGCTACACCTTC. Its translation: CASTGGPIYYGYTF.

This sequence joins TRBV2 and TRBJ2-7; D is possibly TRBD1 (5 bases). Germline lookup yields CDR1 SNHLY and CDR2 FYNNEI. The CDR3 extends over 13 amino acids. V was pared by 5 bases and J by 4 bases, with 12 bases between. The chain's CDR3 is CASSSERGYEQYF. The CDR3 coding sequence is TGTGCCAGCAGTTCCGAAAGGGGATACGAGCAGTACTTC. The entire variable domain, with the rest obtained from reference TRBV2 and TRBJ2-7, is as follows: EPEVTQTPSHQVTQMGQEVILRCVPISNHLYFYWYRQILGQKVEFLVSFYNNEISEKSEIFDDQFSVERPDGSNFTLKIRSTKLEDSAMYFCASSSERGYEQYFGPGTRLTVT.

This clone came up many times. The chain recombines TRBV25-1 with TRBJ2-3; unclear D gene. The CDR3 has 15 amino acids. Germline V CDR1 and CDR2: MGHDK, SYGVNS. V gave up 3 bases and J gave up 1 base, with 11 bases separating them. The CDR3, as DNA: TGTGCCAGCAGTGACCCCCAGGACCGCACAGATACGCAGTATTTT. Protein product: CASSDPQDRTDTQYF.

The V call is TRBV6-1, the J call TRBJ1-1; perhaps TRBD1 as D (5 bases). V gave up 5 bases and J gave up 12 bases, with 13 bases separating them. Germline CDR1 reads MNHNS; CDR2 reads SASEGT. The CDR3 extends over 11 amino acids. The CDR3 protein is CASSPRKGTFF. The CDR3 DNA reads as TGTGCCAGCAGTCCCCGGAAGGGGACTTTCTTT.

This clone was seen repeatedly, ten times or more. The CDR3 nucleotides read TGTGCCATCAGCGGGAACCGGGGGGGAGATACGCAGTATTTT. This encodes CAISGNRGGDTQYF. This chain links TRBV10-3 with TRBJ2-3; 8 bases map to TRBD2. V trimming: 6 bases; J trimming: 5 bases; junction bases outside the gene matches: 7. Germline CDR1 and CDR2: ENHRY and SYGVKD. The CDR3 is made up of 14 amino acids.

This clone was seen a handful of times. The J gene is TRBJ2-1, the V gene TRBV4-1; 15 positions agree with TRBD2. CDR1 and CDR2 from the germline V gene are MGHRA and YSYEKL. The J segment lost 7 bases and the V segment lost 3 bases, leaving 10 bases of the junction unmatched. This CDR3 has 18 amino acids. CDR3 loop: CASSQTRGLAGGENEQFF. The CDR3 bases are TGCGCCAGCAGCCAGACGCGAGGACTAGCGGGAGGGGAGAATGAGCAGTTCTTC.

The chain is built from TRBV20-1 and TRBJ2-5, with 8 bases fitting TRBD2. V lost 0 bases to trimming and J lost 2 bases; unmatched junction nucleotides: 14. The CDR3 is 18 residues long. CDR1 and CDR2 from the germline V gene are DFQATT and SNEGSKA (reference sequence). As DNA, the CDR3 is TGCAGTGCTAGAGAGATGAGGGGAAGCGGGGGAGGGCAAGAGACCCAGTACTTC. This sequence encodes CSAREMRGSGGGQETQYF.

This clone was found a few times. The chain links TRBV2 to TRBJ1-1, with D maybe TRBD1 (6 bases). The germline V and J ends were trimmed by 6 bases and 4 bases, with 12 bases remaining between them. Per germline, CDR1 SNHLY and CDR2 FYNNEI. This CDR3 has 13 amino acids. The CDR3 DNA is TGTGCCAGCAGCCAACTACAGGGCACTGAAGCTTTCTTT. The encoded protein is CASSQLQGTEAFF.

The rearrangement uses TRBV19 and TRBJ1-2; no clear D gene. The CDR3 extends over 12 amino acids. Germline V lookup: CDR1 LNHDA, CDR2 SQIVND (reference sequence). The DNA for the CDR3 is TGTTCCATTAGTGGAGACTGGTATGGCTACACCTTC. Translated, it gives CSISGDWYGYTF.

This clone was seen only a few times. This rearrangement joins TRBV6-2 or TRBV6-3 to TRBJ1-1; TRBD1 matches at 9 bases. V shed 5 bases and J 3 bases; nucleotides not matched to a gene: 4. CDR1 is MNHEY, CDR2 SVGEGT, per germline. The CDR3 runs 14 residues. CDR3 nucleotide sequence: TGTGCCAGCAGTAGACAGGGGGAGTACACTGAAGCTTTCTTT. Encoded protein: CASSRQGEYTEAFF.

Within the sample, this clone is medium-sized. The rearrangement uses TRBV2 and TRBJ2-3; no definite D call. The CDR3 is 14 residues long. V lost 9 bases and J lost 4, with 17 bases in between. Looked up from germline, CDR1 is SNHLY and CDR2 is FYNNEI. The CDR3 DNA sequence: TGTGCCAGGGAGAGCTCCCGAGGCGCAGATACGCAGTATTTT. Encoded protein: CARESSRGADTQYF.